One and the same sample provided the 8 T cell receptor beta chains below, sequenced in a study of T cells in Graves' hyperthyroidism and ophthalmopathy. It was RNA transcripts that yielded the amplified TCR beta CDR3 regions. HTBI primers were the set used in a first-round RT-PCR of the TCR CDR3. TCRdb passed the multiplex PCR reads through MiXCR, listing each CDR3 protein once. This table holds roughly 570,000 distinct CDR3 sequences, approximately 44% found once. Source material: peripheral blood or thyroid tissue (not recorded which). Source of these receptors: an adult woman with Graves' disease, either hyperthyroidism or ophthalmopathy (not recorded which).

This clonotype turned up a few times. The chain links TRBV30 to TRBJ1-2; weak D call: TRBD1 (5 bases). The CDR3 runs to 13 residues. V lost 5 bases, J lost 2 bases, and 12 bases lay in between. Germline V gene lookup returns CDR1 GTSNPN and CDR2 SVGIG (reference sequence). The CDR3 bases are TGTGCCTGGGGTATGGGGCTGAACTATGGCTACACCTTC. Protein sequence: CAWGMGLNYGYTF. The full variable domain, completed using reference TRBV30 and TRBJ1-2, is SQTIHQWPATLVQPVGSPLSLECTVEGTSNPNLYWYRQAAGRGLQLLFYSVGIGQISSEVPQNLSASRPQDRQFILSSKKLLLSDSGFYLCAWGMGLNYGYTFGSGTRLTVV.

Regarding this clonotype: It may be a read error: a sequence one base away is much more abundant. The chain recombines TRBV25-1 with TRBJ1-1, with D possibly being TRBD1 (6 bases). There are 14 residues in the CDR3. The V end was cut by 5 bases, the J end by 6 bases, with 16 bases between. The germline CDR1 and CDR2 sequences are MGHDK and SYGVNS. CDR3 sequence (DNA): TGTGCCAGCAGTTGGGGGCAAAGGCCGGCTGAAGCTTTCTTT. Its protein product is CASSWGQRPAEAFF.

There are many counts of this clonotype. CDR3 bases: TGTGCCAGCAGCTTTGTTCTCAGGGCCGACGGGGAGCTGTTTTTT. It specifies CASSFVLRADGELFF. V usage is TRBV13 and J usage is TRBJ2-2; TRBD1 is a possible D gene (5 bases). Germline assignment: CDR1 PRHDT and CDR2 FYEKMQ (reference sequence). The germline V and J ends were trimmed by 3 bases and 7 bases, with 15 bases remaining between them. The CDR3 runs 15 residues.

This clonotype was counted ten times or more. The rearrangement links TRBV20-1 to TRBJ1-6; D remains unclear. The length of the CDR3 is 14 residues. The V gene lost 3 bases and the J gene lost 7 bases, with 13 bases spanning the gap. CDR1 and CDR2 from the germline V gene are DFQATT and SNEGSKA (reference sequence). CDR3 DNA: TGCAGTGCTAGTGTGTGGCCTGGGAATTCACCCCTCCACTTT. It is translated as CSASVWPGNSPLHF.

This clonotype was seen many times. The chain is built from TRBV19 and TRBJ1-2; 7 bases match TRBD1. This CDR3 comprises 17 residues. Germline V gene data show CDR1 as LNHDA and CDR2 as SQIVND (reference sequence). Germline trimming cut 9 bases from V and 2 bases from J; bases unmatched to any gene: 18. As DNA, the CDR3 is TGTGCCAGATCAGTCACCTCAGGGGGAGCCCACAACTATGGCTACACCTTC. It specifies CARSVTSGGAHNYGYTF.

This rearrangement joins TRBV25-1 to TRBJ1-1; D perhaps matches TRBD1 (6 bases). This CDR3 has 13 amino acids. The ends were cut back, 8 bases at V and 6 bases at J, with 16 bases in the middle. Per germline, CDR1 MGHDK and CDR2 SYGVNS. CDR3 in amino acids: CASLGGPGSEAFF. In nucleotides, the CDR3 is TGTGCCAGCTTAGGGGGGCCAGGCTCTGAAGCTTTCTTT.

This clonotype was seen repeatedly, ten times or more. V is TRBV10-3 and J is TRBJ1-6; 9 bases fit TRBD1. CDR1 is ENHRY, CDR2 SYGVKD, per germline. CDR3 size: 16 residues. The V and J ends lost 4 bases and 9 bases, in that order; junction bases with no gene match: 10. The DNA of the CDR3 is TGTGCCATCAGTGGCCGGACAGGGGAACAGGGTTCACCCCTCCACTTT. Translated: CAISGRTGEQGSPLHF.

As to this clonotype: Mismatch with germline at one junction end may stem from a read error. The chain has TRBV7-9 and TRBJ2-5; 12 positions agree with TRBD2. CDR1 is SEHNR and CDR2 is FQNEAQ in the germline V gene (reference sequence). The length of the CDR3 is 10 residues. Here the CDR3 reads CASSFTSGRF. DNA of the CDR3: TGTGCCAGCAGTTTTACTAGCGGGAGGTTC.